A single sample is the source of the 4 T cell receptor beta chains below, sequenced in a study of blood T cells in healthy people across ages. Combining a sample-barcoded 5' primer with a J-beta primer mix, a second PCR ran for roughly 7 to 12 cycles. TCRdb redid the calling of the 5' RACE reads with MiXCR, one entry per CDR3 protein. The table has approximately 670,000 distinct CDR3 sequences, approximately 40% seen once; the top ten hold around 30%. The sample was blood. Source of these receptors: a man of 80 years or more in good health.

This clonotype turned up a few times. The CDR3 sequence: CASSSATGGRYEQYF. CDR3 bases: TGTGCCAGCAGCTCGGCGACAGGGGGGAGGTACGAGCAGTACTTC. The gene calls are TRBV7-2 and TRBJ2-5; 9 positions match TRBD1. The J call may be wrong; the DNA end is better matched by TRBJ2-7. The CDR3 sequence is 15 residues long. CDR1 SGHTA and CDR2 FQGNSA come from the germline V gene.

There are a few counts of this clonotype. This chain joins TRBV12-3 or TRBV12-4 and TRBJ1-6, with D uncertain. V was pared by 2 bases and J by 8 bases, with 7 bases between. The CDR3 is 13 amino acids. CDR3: CASSLHSDSPLHF. As DNA, the CDR3 is TGTGCCAGCAGTTTACATTCGGATTCACCCCTCCACTTT.

This sequence joins TRBV24-1 and TRBJ1-1, with D unclear. The CDR3 covers 14 residues. Germline V gene lookup returns CDR1 KGHDR and CDR2 SFDVKD. V lost 4 bases, J lost 10 bases, and 18 bases lay in between. CDR3 nucleotides: TGTGCCACCAGTGACCTCGGCTTGTTCAGAGGAGCTTTCTTT. Protein product: CATSDLGLFRGAFF.

Written as DNA, the CDR3 is TGTGCCAGCAGCCAAGATGTGCTAGCAAGCCTCCAGTACTTC. Encoded protein: CASSQDVLASLQYF. V gene TRBV3-1 combines with J gene TRBJ2-5; tentative D call: TRBD2 (5 bases). The V end lost 0 bases, the J end lost 10 bases, and 15 bases lay between the germline ends. Germline loops: CDR1 LGHDT, CDR2 YNNKEL (reference sequence). The CDR3 totals 14 residues.